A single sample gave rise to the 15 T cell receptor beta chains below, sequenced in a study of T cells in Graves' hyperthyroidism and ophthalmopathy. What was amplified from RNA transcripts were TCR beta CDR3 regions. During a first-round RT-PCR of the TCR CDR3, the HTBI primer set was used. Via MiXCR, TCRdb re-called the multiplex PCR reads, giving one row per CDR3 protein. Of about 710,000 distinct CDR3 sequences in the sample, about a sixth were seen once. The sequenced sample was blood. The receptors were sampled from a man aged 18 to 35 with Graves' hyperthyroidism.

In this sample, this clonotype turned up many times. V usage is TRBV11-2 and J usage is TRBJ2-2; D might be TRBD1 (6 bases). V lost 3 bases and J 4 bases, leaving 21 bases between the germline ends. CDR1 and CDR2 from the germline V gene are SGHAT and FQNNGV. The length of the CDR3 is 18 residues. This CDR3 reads CASSLGTILGRGTGELFF. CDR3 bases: TGTGCCAGCAGCTTGGGTACCATTTTGGGCAGGGGCACCGGGGAGCTGTTTTTT.

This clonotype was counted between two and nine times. The CDR3 coding sequence is TGCAGCGTCAACCGGCTCGGCGACGAGCAGTACTTC. Translated: CSVNRLGDEQYF. The chain uses TRBV29-1 and TRBJ2-7, with D hard to call. The CDR3 is 12 residues long. The germline V gene encodes CDR1 SQVTM and CDR2 ANQGSEA. V lost 6 bases and J 5 bases, leaving 14 bases between the germline ends.

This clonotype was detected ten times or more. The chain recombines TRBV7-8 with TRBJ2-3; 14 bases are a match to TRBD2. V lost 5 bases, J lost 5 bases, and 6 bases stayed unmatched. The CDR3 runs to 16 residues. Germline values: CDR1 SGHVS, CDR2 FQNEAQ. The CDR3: CASSPSGLAGGDTQYF. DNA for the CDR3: TGTGCCAGCAGCCCCTCCGGACTAGCGGGAGGAGATACGCAGTATTTT.

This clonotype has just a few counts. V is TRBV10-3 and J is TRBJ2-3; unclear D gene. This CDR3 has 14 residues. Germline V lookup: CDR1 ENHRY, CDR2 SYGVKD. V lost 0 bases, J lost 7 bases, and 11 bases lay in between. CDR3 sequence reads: CAISESFGLYTQYF. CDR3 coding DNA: TGTGCCATCAGTGAGTCGTTCGGCTTATATACGCAGTATTTT.

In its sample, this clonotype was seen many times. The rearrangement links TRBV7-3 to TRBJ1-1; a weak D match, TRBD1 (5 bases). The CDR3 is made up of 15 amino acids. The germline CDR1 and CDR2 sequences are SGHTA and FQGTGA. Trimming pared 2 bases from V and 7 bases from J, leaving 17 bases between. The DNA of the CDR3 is TGTGCCAGCAGCTTATCCAGGACAAGCGCGAGTGAAGCTTTCTTT. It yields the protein CASSLSRTSASEAFF.

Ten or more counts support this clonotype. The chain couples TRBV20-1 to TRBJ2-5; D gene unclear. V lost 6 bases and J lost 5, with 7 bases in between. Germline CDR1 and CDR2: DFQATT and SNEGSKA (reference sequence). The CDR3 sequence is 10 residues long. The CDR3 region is CSAKSETQYF. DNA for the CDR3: TGCAGTGCGAAGTCGGAGACCCAGTACTTC.

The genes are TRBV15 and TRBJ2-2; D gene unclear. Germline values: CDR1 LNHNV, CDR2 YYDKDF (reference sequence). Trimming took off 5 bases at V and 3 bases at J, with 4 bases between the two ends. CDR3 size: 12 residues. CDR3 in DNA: TGTGCCACCAGCGGACACACCGGGGAGCTGTTTTTT. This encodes CATSGHTGELFF. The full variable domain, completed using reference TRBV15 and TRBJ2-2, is DAMVIQNPRYQVTQFGKPVTLSCSQTLNHNVMYWYQQKSSQAPKLLFHYYDKDFNNEADTPDNFQSRRPNTSFCFLDIRSPGLGDTAMYLCATSGHTGELFFGEGSRLTVL.

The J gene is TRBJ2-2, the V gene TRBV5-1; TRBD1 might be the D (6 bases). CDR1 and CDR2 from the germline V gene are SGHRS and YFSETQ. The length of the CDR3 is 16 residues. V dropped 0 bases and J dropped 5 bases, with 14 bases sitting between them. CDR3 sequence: CASSLDRTGRTGELFF. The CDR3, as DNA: TGCGCCAGCAGCTTGGATCGAACAGGGCGGACCGGGGAGCTGTTTTTT.

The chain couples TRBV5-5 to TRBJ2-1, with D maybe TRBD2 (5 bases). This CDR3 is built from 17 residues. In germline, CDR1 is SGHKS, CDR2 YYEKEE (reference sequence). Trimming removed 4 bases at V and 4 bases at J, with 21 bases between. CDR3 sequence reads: CASSPLSYGGPYNEQFF. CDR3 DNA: TGTGCCAGCAGCCCTCTCTCATACGGAGGACCATACAATGAGCAGTTCTTC.

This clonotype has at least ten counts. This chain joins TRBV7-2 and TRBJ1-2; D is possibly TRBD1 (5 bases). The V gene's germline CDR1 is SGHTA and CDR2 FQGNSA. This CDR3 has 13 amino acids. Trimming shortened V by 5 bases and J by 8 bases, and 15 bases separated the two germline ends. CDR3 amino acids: CASSPGPGGGYTF. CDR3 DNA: TGTGCCAGCAGCCCGGGACCCGGGGGGGGCTACACCTTC.

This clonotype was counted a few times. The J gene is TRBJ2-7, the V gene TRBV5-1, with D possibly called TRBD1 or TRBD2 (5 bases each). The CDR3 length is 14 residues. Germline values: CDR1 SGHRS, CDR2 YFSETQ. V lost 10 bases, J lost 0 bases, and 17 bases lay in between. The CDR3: CACRGKRGSYEQYF. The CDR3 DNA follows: TGCGCCTGCCGGGGAAAAAGGGGCTCCTACGAGCAGTACTTC.

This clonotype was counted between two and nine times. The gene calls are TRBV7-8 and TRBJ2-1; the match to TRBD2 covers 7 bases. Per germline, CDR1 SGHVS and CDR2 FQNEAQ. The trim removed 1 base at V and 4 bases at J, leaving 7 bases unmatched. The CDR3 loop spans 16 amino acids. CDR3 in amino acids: CASSLGEGTYYNEQFF. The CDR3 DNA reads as TGTGCCAGCAGCTTAGGGGAGGGGACGTATTACAATGAGCAGTTCTTC.

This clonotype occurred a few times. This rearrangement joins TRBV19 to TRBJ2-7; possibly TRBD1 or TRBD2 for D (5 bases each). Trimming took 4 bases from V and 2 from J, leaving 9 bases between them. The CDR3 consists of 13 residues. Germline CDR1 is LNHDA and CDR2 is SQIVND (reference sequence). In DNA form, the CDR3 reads TGTGCCAGTAGTAGGGTGGGGGCCTACGAGCAGTACTTC. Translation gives CASSRVGAYEQYF.

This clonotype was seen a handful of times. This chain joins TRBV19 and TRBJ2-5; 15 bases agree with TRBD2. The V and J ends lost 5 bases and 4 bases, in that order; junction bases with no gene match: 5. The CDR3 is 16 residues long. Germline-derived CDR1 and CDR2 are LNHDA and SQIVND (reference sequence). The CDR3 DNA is TGTGCCAGTAGTGGACCGGGACTAGCGGGAGGAGAGACCCAGTACTTC. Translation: CASSGPGLAGGETQYF.

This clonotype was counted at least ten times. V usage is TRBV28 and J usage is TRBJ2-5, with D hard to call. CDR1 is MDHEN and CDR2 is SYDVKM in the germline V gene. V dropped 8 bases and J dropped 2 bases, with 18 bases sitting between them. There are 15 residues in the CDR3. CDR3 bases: TGTGCCAGCGGCCGAGTGGGTGGCCCACAAGAGACCCAGTACTTC. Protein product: CASGRVGGPQETQYF.